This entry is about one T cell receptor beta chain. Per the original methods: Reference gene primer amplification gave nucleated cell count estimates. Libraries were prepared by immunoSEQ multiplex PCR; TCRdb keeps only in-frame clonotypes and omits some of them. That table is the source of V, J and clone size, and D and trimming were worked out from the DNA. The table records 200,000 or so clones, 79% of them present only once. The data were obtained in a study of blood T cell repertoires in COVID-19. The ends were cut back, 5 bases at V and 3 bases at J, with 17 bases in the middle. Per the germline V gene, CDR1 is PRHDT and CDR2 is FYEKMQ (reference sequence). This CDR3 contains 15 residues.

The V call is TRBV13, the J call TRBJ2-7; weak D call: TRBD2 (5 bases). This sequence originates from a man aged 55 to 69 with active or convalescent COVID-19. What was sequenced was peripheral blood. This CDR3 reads CASSPRTAGNYEQYF. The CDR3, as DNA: TGTGCCAGCAGCCCTCGGACGGCGGGTAACTACGAGCAGTACTTC. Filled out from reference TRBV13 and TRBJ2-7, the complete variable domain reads AAGVIQSPRHLIKEKRETATLKCYPIPRHDTVYWYQQGPGQDPQFLISFYEKMQSDKGSIPDRFSAQQFSDYHSELNMSSLELGDSALYFCASSPRTAGNYEQYFGPGTRLTVT.